A selection of T cell receptor beta chains follows, all from one sample in a study of blood T cell repertoires in COVID-19. TCRdb's copy holds only in-frame clones and misses some; the assay was immunoSEQ multiplex PCR. Of about 150,000 clones listed, roughly 82% are singletons. Source material: peripheral blood. Receptor source: a human donor with acute or convalescent COVID-19. The donor label of this sample is uncertain. CDR3s include the opening cysteine and the closing phenylalanine or tryptophan. A D gene is named only where the DNA matches it firmly. Rows give clone size only sometimes, using once, few, many, or a class for an expanded clone.

TRBV2	TRBJ1-1	NA	NA	CASSANRANTEAFF	TGTGCCAGCAGTGCGAACAGGGCCAACACTGAAGCTTTCTTT
TRBV3-1/TRBV3-2	TRBJ1-2	NA	TRBD1	CASNRGDSKFNYGYTF	TGTGCCAGCAACCGCGGGGACAGCAAGTTCAACTATGGCTACACCTTC
TRBV5-1	TRBJ2-3	NA	NA	CASSLGWGREADTQYF	TGCGCCAGCAGCTTGGGCTGGGGGCGAGAGGCAGATACGCAGTATTTT
TRBV10-2	TRBJ1-2	NA	TRBD1	CAISDRGGEAGYTF	TGCGCCATCTCAGACAGGGGCGGGGAGGCGGGCTACACCTTC
TRBV3-1/TRBV3-2	TRBJ2-7	once	NA	CASSHREGPYEQYF	TGTGCCAGCAGCCACAGAGAGGGCCCCTACGAGCAGTACTTC
TRBV7-9	TRBJ2-3	NA	NA	CASSRGAATQYF	TGTGCCAGCAGCCGGGGGGCGGCTACGCAGTATTTT
TRBV6-5	TRBJ2-2	NA	TRBD1	CASRTGGVGTGELFF	TGTGCCAGCAGAACAGGGGGCGTCGGCACCGGGGAGCTGTTTTTT
TRBV5-1	TRBJ1-4	NA	TRBD1	CASSFGPQGEGEKLFF	TGCGCCAGCAGCTTTGGTCCACAGGGGGAGGGTGAAAAACTGTTTTTT
TRBV5-3	TRBJ1-3	NA	TRBD1	CARSPGTGHLEITIYF	TGTGCCAGAAGCCCGGGGACAGGGCATCTCGAAATCACCATATATTTT
TRBV11-2	TRBJ1-2	NA	TRBD1	CASSRGTADYGYTF	TGTGCCAGCAGTCGAGGGACAGCGGACTATGGCTACACCTTC
TRBV9	TRBJ1-4	NA	TRBD1	CASSSTGTTNEKLFF	TGTGCCAGCAGCTCGACAGGGACGACTAATGAAAAACTGTTTTTT
TRBV2	TRBJ1-2	few	NA	CASSVDGGGSYGYTF	TGTGCCAGCAGCGTAGACGGGGGGGGAAGCTATGGCTACACCTTC
TRBV15	TRBJ1-6	few	NA	CATSRGTVNSPLHF	TGTGCCACCAGCAGAGGGACAGTTAATTCACCCCTCCACTTT
TRBV6-6	TRBJ1-1	NA	TRBD1	CASSNKQGAKYAFF	TGTGCCAGCAGCAATAAACAGGGGGCGAAATACGCTTTCTTT
TRBV3-1/TRBV3-2	TRBJ2-7	NA	TRBD2	CASSQGRGGLAGLHEQYF	TGTGCCAGCAGCCAAGGGAGGGGTGGACTAGCGGGGCTCCACGAGCAGTACTTC
TRBV18	TRBJ2-3	NA	NA	CASSDGGRGTDTQYF	TGTGCCAGCTCAGACGGCGGCCGGGGCACAGATACGCAGTATTTT
TRBV23-1	TRBJ1-4	NA	TRBD1	CASSQSSTGDVEKLFF	TGCGCCAGCAGTCAGTCTTCTACAGGGGACGTCGAAAAACTGTTTTTT
TRBV5-1	TRBJ1-1	NA	NA	CASSPLTGGTEAFF	TGCGCCAGCAGCCCGTTGACGGGGGGCACTGAAGCTTTCTTT
TRBV5-1	TRBJ1-6	few	NA	CASSSVGGNSPLHF	TGCGCCAGCAGTTCTGTTGGCGGGAATTCACCCCTCCACTTT
TRBV6-5	TRBJ1-2	NA	TRBD1	CASSYPDRNGYTF	TGTGCCAGCAGTTACCCGGACAGGAATGGCTACACCTTC
TRBV5-6	TRBJ2-5	NA	TRBD1	CASSLGQGGETQYF	TGTGCCAGCAGCTTGGGACAGGGTGGCGAGACCCAGTACTTC
TRBV29-1	TRBJ1-1	NA	NA	CSVAGGRTEAFF	TGCAGCGTTGCGGGGGGGCGAACTGAAGCTTTCTTT
TRBV7-9	TRBJ1-2	NA	NA	CASSLAWPHGYTF	TGTGCCAGCAGCTTAGCGTGGCCCCATGGCTACACCTTC
TRBV10-3	TRBJ1-1	once	NA	CAISPLQRNTEAFF	TGTGCCATCAGTCCACTTCAACGGAACACTGAAGCTTTCTTT
TRBV5-1	TRBJ1-2	NA	NA	CASSLSTGYGYTF	TGCGCCAGCAGCTTGTCGACAGGATATGGCTACACCTTC
TRBV7-7	TRBJ2-3	NA	NA	CASSFSGLSTDTQYF	TGTGCTAGCAGCTTTAGCGGCCTCAGCACAGATACGCAGTATTTT
TRBV7-2	TRBJ1-3	NA	NA	CASSFSTSGNTIYF	TGTGCCAGCAGCTTTAGCACCTCTGGAAACACCATATATTTT
TRBV6-5	TRBJ1-2	NA	NA	CASSREGYYGYTF	TGTGCCAGCAGTCGCGAGGGATACTATGGCTACACCTTC
TRBV19	TRBJ2-3	NA	NA	CASSIPPTDTQYF	TGTGCCAGTAGTATTCCTCCCACAGATACGCAGTATTTT
TRBV3-1/TRBV3-2	TRBJ2-4	NA	TRBD1	CASSQEPFGQGGFGIQYF	TGTGCCAGCAGCCAAGAGCCCTTCGGACAGGGGGGATTCGGCATTCAGTACTTC
TRBV6-2/TRBV6-3	TRBJ1-2	once	NA	CASSYPGHRYGYTF	TGTGCCAGCAGTTACCCGGGACACCGCTATGGCTACACCTTC
TRBV7-9	TRBJ1-5	NA	TRBD1	CASSLERGQLLEQPQHF	TGTGCCAGCAGCTTAGAAAGGGGACAGCTACTAGAGCAGCCCCAGCATTTT
TRBV5-6	TRBJ2-7	NA	NA	CASSPTGTYEQYF	TGTGCCAGCAGCCCGACTGGAACCTACGAGCAGTACTTC
TRBV27	TRBJ2-7	few	TRBD1	CATQKVTGGREQYF	TGTGCCACACAGAAAGTGACAGGGGGTCGGGAGCAGTACTTC
TRBV11-2	TRBJ1-5	NA	TRBD1	CASSWDRERQPQHF	TGTGCCAGCAGCTGGGACAGGGAGCGGCAGCCCCAGCATTTT
TRBV7-6	TRBJ2-7	NA	TRBD1	CASSLGTGVSYEQYF	TGTGCCAGCAGCCTGGGGACAGGTGTCTCCTACGAGCAGTACTTC
TRBV9	TRBJ2-3	NA	NA	CASSSTATTGGGDTQYF	TGTGCCAGCAGCTCAACGGCTACGACCGGAGGCGGAGATACGCAGTATTTT